A single sample is the source of the 21 T cell receptor beta chains below, sequenced in a study of shared T cell receptors in the human thymus. This table comes from immunoSEQ multiplex PCR, and its TCRdb copy is limited to in-frame clones, with some not included. The repertoire includes roughly 700,000 clones, approximately 87% of them detected once, and around 0.01% sits in the top ten. This sample was also put to use in a study of human thymus T cells.

The specimen was thymocytes. The receptors shown here come from a boy in the first two years of life with a congenital heart defect.

The chain combines TRBV27 with TRBJ2-1, with D unclear. CDR1 MNHEY and CDR2 SMNVEV come from the germline V gene (reference sequence). The length of the CDR3 is 10 residues. V lost 6 bases, J lost 10 bases, and 7 bases lay in between. As DNA, the CDR3 is TGTGCCAGCAGATCCTTCGAGCAGTTCTTC. This translates into CASRSFEQFF.

The chain links TRBV6-6 to TRBJ2-1, with D perhaps TRBD2 (6 bases). The CDR3 totals 12 residues. The germline V gene has CDR1 MNHNY and CDR2 SVGAGI (reference sequence). The ends were cut back, 6 bases at V and 9 bases at J, with 12 bases in the middle. The CDR3 loop reads CASRTSGGEQFF. The CDR3 DNA is TGTGCCAGCAGAACCTCCGGGGGTGAGCAGTTCTTC.

The chain links TRBV5-1 to TRBJ1-1; no clear D gene. Germline loops: CDR1 SGHRS, CDR2 YFSETQ. This CDR3 has 13 residues. Trimming removed 2 bases from V and 6 bases from J, with 11 bases in between. For the CDR3, the DNA is TGCGCCAGCAGCTTCGCGGTAGAGGCTGAAGCTTTCTTT. Translated, it gives CASSFAVEAEAFF.

This clone was seen only once. The rearrangement links TRBV9 to TRBJ2-3; D perhaps matches TRBD2 (6 bases). V was pared by 3 bases and J by 3 bases, with 17 bases between. This CDR3 is 16 amino acids long. Germline V CDR1 and CDR2: SGDLS, YYNGEE. The CDR3 sequence: CASSALVPRGTDTQYF. CDR3 DNA: TGTGCCAGCAGCGCCCTAGTGCCGCGGGGTACAGATACGCAGTATTTT.

The CDR3 spells CASSLNSYSNQPQHF. In DNA form, the CDR3 reads TGTGCCAGCAGTTTGAACAGTTATAGCAATCAGCCCCAGCATTTT. The V and J genes are TRBV28 and TRBJ1-5, with D unclear. The ends were cut back, 3 bases at V and 0 bases at J, with 9 bases in the middle. The CDR3 is 15 residues long. CDR1 is MDHEN, CDR2 SYDVKM, per germline.

The count of this clone is one. V and J are TRBV29-1 and TRBJ2-3; tentative D call: TRBD2 (7 bases). The V gene's germline CDR1 is SQVTM and CDR2 ANQGSEA. V was shortened by 4 bases and J by 0 bases, with 11 bases between the two germline ends. CDR3 size: 14 residues. DNA for the CDR3: TGCAGCGTTGTGGAGGGGGGGAGCACAGATACGCAGTATTTT. Translated: CSVVEGGSTDTQYF.

This clone was seen a few times. The chain recombines TRBV29-1 with TRBJ2-2; tentatively, D is TRBD1 (6 bases). V was shortened by 5 bases and J by 2 bases, with 15 bases between the two germline ends. Germline CDR1 is SQVTM and CDR2 is ANQGSEA. The CDR3 length is 15 residues. This CDR3 reads CSVYQGKGNTGELFF. The CDR3 nucleotides are TGCAGCGTTTACCAGGGGAAGGGCAACACCGGGGAGCTGTTTTTT.

As concerns this clone: The junction departs from the called germline gene at one end, perhaps through a read error. The chain joins TRBV7-6 to TRBJ2-7; TRBD2 matches at 11 bases. The CDR3 loop spans 14 amino acids. Per the germline V gene, CDR1 is SGHVS and CDR2 is FNYEAQ. CDR3 protein: CASSLAGGPYEQYF. The CDR3 DNA reads as TGTGCCAGCAGTTTAGCGGGAGGGCCCTACGAGCAGTACTTC.

The chain uses TRBV7-3 and TRBJ2-3, with D tentatively TRBD2 (5 bases). Germline assignment: CDR1 SGHTA and CDR2 FQGTGA. Deletions cut 5 bases from V and 3 bases from J, with 9 bases between. This CDR3 is built from 13 residues. CDR3 sequence reads: CASSRGETDTQYF. The DNA of the CDR3 is TGTGCCAGCAGCCGTGGGGAGACAGATACGCAGTATTTT.

V gene TRBV6-1 combines with J gene TRBJ2-5, with TRBD1 as a possible D gene (5 bases). V lost 2 bases, J lost 0 bases, and 10 bases lay in between. The CDR3 covers 15 residues. The V gene's germline CDR1 is MNHNS and CDR2 SASEGT. CDR3: CASSETDRNQETQYF. CDR3 bases: TGTGCCAGCAGTGAAACCGACAGAAACCAAGAGACCCAGTACTTC.

The gene calls are TRBV4-1 and TRBJ2-1; 7 bases map to TRBD1. The CDR3 is 17 residues long. The germline V gene has CDR1 MGHRA and CDR2 YSYEKL. V lost 0 bases, J lost 4 bases, and 9 bases stayed unmatched. CDR3 in amino acids: CASSQDNGTVIYNEQFF. In DNA form, the CDR3 reads TGCGCCAGCAGCCAAGATAACGGGACAGTCATATACAATGAGCAGTTCTTC.

This sequence joins TRBV6-5 and TRBJ2-2, with unresolved D. The CDR3 covers 12 residues. Trimming took off 5 bases at V and 6 bases at J, with 7 bases between the two ends. In germline, CDR1 is MNHEY, CDR2 SVGAGI. CDR3 sequence (DNA): TGTGCCAGCAGTGGCCAGTCCGGGGAGCTGTTTTTT. This sequence encodes CASSGQSGELFF.

The chain is built from TRBV15 and TRBJ2-1; weak D call: TRBD1 (6 bases). This CDR3 spans 14 amino acids. Looked up from germline, CDR1 is LNHNV and CDR2 is YYDKDF (reference sequence). Trimming pared 5 bases from V and 7 bases from J, leaving 15 bases between. The CDR3 DNA follows: TGTGCCACCAGCGGTAGGACAGTTCAGAATGAGCAGTTCTTC. This codes for CATSGRTVQNEQFF. Full variable domain (rest looked up from reference TRBV15 and TRBJ2-1): DAMVIQNPRYQVTQFGKPVTLSCSQTLNHNVMYWYQQKSSQAPKLLFHYYDKDFNNEADTPDNFQSRRPNTSFCFLDIRSPGLGDTAMYLCATSGRTVQNEQFFGPGTRLTVL.

This CDR3 reads CASSLWGGTAISGEQFF. In DNA form, the CDR3 reads TGTGCCAGCAGTTTATGGGGCGGGACGGCAATTAGTGGTGAGCAGTTCTTC. J is TRBJ2-1 and V is TRBV28, with D possibly TRBD2 on 6 matching bases. The V gene lost 0 bases and the J gene lost 9 bases, with 21 bases spanning the gap. Germline values: CDR1 MDHEN, CDR2 SYDVKM. CDR3 length: 17 amino acids.

This clone was observed a handful of times. The rearrangement joins TRBV6-1 to TRBJ2-6; no reliable D call. Looked up from germline, CDR1 is MNHNS and CDR2 is SASEGT. The V and J ends lost 5 bases and 2 bases respectively, with 7 bases between them. The CDR3 runs to 14 residues. The CDR3 coding sequence is TGTGCCAGCAGTCCACTGACTGGGGCCAACGTCCTGACTTTC. It translates to CASSPLTGANVLTF.

This rearrangement joins TRBV5-8 to TRBJ2-7; TRBD2 matches at 15 bases. Germline V lookup: CDR1 SGHTS, CDR2 YDEGEE. J gave up 5 bases and V 4 bases, and 10 bases lay outside the gene matches. CDR3 size: 17 residues. The CDR3 reads CASSPPGLAGGRDEQYF. Here the CDR3 DNA reads TGTGCCAGCAGCCCCCCGGGACTAGCGGGAGGAAGGGACGAGCAGTACTTC.

The rearrangement uses TRBV4-3 and TRBJ2-1; 14 bases map to TRBD2. V shed 9 bases and J 7 bases; nucleotides not matched to a gene: 2. Germline V gene lookup returns CDR1 LGHNA and CDR2 YSLEER. The CDR3 extends over 13 amino acids. CDR3 coding DNA: TGCGCCAGTGGACTAGCGGGAGGAAATGAGCAGTTCTTC. Amino acid sequence: CASGLAGGNEQFF.

V is TRBV7-6 and J is TRBJ2-1, with a possible D match to TRBD1 (5 bases). The CDR3 extends over 13 amino acids. Trimming stripped 3 bases from V and 5 bases from J, with 8 bases between. The V gene's germline CDR1 is SGHVS and CDR2 FNYEAQ. For the CDR3, the DNA is TGTGCCAGCAGCTTCGGACAAGACAATGAGCAGTTCTTC. This gives the protein CASSFGQDNEQFF. Based on the CDR3 plus reference TRBV7-6 and TRBJ2-1, the full variable domain is GAGVSQSPRYKVTKRGQDVALRCDPISGHVSLYWYRQALGQGPEFLTYFNYEAQQDKSGLPNDRFSAERPEGSISTLTIQRTEQRDSAMYRCASSFGQDNEQFFGPGTRLTVL.

The DNA of the CDR3 is TGTGCCAGCACGTTCGAGGAGGGCGAAAAACTGTTTTTT. The encoded protein is CASTFEEGEKLFF. The genes are TRBV27 and TRBJ1-4; D remains ambiguous. The CDR3 covers 13 residues. Germline CDR1 and CDR2: MNHEY and SMNVEV (reference sequence). The V and J ends lost 7 bases and 8 bases respectively, with 14 bases between them.

The chain couples TRBV5-1 to TRBJ2-1; 8 bases agree with TRBD1. V lost 0 bases and J lost 4; bases outside the gene matches: 6. The CDR3 is 16 amino acids. Germline assignment: CDR1 SGHRS and CDR2 YFSETQ. CDR3 nucleotide sequence: TGCGCCAGCAGCTTGGCCGAAGACAGGGGTTACAATGAGCAGTTCTTC. It codes for CASSLAEDRGYNEQFF. Looking up the rest from reference TRBV5-1 and TRBJ2-1 gives the full variable domain: KAGVTQTPRYLIKTRGQQVTLSCSPISGHRSVSWYQQTPGQGLQFLFEYFSETQRNKGNFPGRFSGRQFSNSRSEMNVSTLELGDSALYLCASSLAEDRGYNEQFFGPGTRLTVL.

The chain employs TRBV4-3 and TRBJ2-3; 13 nucleotides line up with TRBD2. The CDR3 extends over 19 amino acids. CDR1 is LGHNA, CDR2 YSLEER, per germline. The junction had 14 bases not matched to a gene; V was cut back by 4 bases and J by 4 bases. CDR3 amino acids: CASSPRTSGSGYPADTQYF. CDR3 sequence (DNA): TGCGCCAGCAGCCCCCGGACTAGCGGGAGTGGCTACCCGGCAGATACGCAGTATTTT.